Below, 9 T cell receptor beta chains from the same sample are listed, as sequenced in a study of human T cells and chemical hapten exposure. Time point here: pre-sensitization, week 0. Noted treatment: therapeutic diphenylcyclopropenone sensitization with weekly scalp DPC. TCRdb independently ran MiXCR on the RACE reads; one entry per CDR3 protein. This sample has approximately 80,000 distinct CDR3 sequences, with around 15% found just once. Material: whole blood, obtained in connection with sensitization to the hapten diphenylcyclopropenone (DPC). The source is a woman aged 50 to 60 with alopecia areata. Some clones in this sample may be carry-over from other donors' samples.

In its sample, this clonotype was seen a few times. This chain joins TRBV21-1 and TRBJ1-6. TRBV21-1 has pseudogene status. The CDR3 runs to 16 residues. The CDR3 DNA reads TGTGCATGTAATATGTGGAGGAGCTCCTATAATTCACCCCTCCACTTT. Protein: CACNMWRSSYNSPLHF.

This clonotype has only a few counts. V usage is TRBV20-1 and J usage is TRBJ1-1; 7 bases agree with TRBD1. The trim removed 3 bases at V and 0 bases at J, leaving 4 bases unmatched. This CDR3 is built from 14 residues. CDR1 and CDR2 from the germline V gene are DFQATT and SNEGSKA (reference sequence). The CDR3 DNA sequence: TGCAGTGCTAGGGGGGACAGCATGAACACTGAAGCTTTCTTT. The encoded protein is CSARGDSMNTEAFF.

The chain couples TRBV29-1 to TRBJ2-1; D is unclear. Germline assignment: CDR1 SQVTM and CDR2 ANQGSEA. Trimming shortened V by 4 bases and J by 10 bases, and 14 bases separated the two germline ends. The CDR3 loop spans 12 amino acids. As DNA, the CDR3 is TGCAGCGTTGCTTTATCGCTCTACGAGCAGTTCTTC. Its translation: CSVALSLYEQFF.

There are many counts of this clonotype. The chain has TRBV9 and TRBJ2-7; D is undetermined. V was clipped by 0 bases and J by 4 bases, with 11 bases between them. The CDR3 is made up of 14 amino acids. Looked up from germline, CDR1 is SGDLS and CDR2 is YYNGEE. The CDR3, as DNA: TGTGCCAGCAGCGTAGGAAAAGCTGTTTACGAGCAGTACTTC. It specifies CASSVGKAVYEQYF.

A few counts support this clonotype. The J gene is TRBJ2-7, the V gene TRBV5-5; D assignment may be TRBD1 or TRBD2 (5 bases each). This CDR3 has 15 amino acids. Germline CDR1 is SGHKS and CDR2 is YYEKEE (reference sequence). V lost 0 bases to trimming and J lost 1 base, with 11 bases between them. The CDR3 loop reads CASSLAAGTSYEQYF. For the CDR3, the DNA is TGTGCCAGCAGCTTGGCTGCAGGGACGTCCTACGAGCAGTACTTC.

This clonotype has a count of ten or more. V is TRBV20-1 and J is TRBJ1-4; D gene unclear. There are 11 residues in the CDR3. Germline V gives CDR1 DFQATT, CDR2 SNEGSKA (reference sequence). Trimming shortened V by 2 bases and J by 12 bases, and 10 bases separated the two germline ends. The CDR3 nucleotides are TGCAGTGCTAGAATAATCGTCGAACTGTTTTTT. It is translated as CSARIIVELFF.

This clonotype has only a few counts. The chain couples TRBV20-1 to TRBJ2-1; 7 positions agree with TRBD2. CDR1 and CDR2 from the germline V gene are DFQATT and SNEGSKA (reference sequence). V shed 3 bases and J 5 bases; nucleotides not matched to a gene: 10. The CDR3 sequence is 15 residues long. CDR3 DNA: TGCAGTGCTAGCTCTTCTAGCGGTAGCCACAATGAGCAGTTCTTC. Protein: CSASSSSGSHNEQFF.

The rearrangement uses TRBV2 and TRBJ2-7; possible D gene TRBD1, 5 bases. The V end was cut by 4 bases, the J end by 4 bases, with 8 bases between. The CDR3 covers 12 residues. Germline lookup yields CDR1 SNHLY and CDR2 FYNNEI. The CDR3 is CASSVDSYEQYF. CDR3 nucleotides: TGTGCCAGCAGTGTCGACAGTTACGAGCAGTACTTC.

The V and J genes are TRBV6-2 or TRBV6-3 and TRBJ1-2; D not resolved. V dropped 5 bases and J dropped 9 bases, with 19 bases sitting between them. This CDR3 has 14 amino acids. The germline V gene encodes CDR1 MNHEY and CDR2 SVGEGT. CDR3 DNA: TGTGCCAGCAGTACCGCGGGCACGATCCGAAGCTACACCTTC. Residues: CASSTAGTIRSYTF.